The 24 T cell receptor beta chains below all came from one sample that was sequenced in a study of cytomegalovirus exposure and HLA in healthy donors. The study ran its PCR with 60 Vbeta and 13 Jbeta primers. TCRdb keeps only in-frame clones here, not all; method: immunoSEQ multiplex PCR. The repertoire holds 100,000 to 150,000 clones, roughly 72% seen once, with 1.8% in the top ten. Material: PBMCs. All receptors derive from a woman aged 45-59 years in good health and CMV-seronegative.

This clone was counted once. V gene TRBV5-1 combines with J gene TRBJ2-3, with a possible D match to TRBD2 (5 bases). CDR1 and CDR2 from the germline V gene are SGHRS and YFSETQ. There are 14 residues in the CDR3. The V and J ends lost 5 bases and 5 bases respectively, with 15 bases between them. The CDR3, as DNA: TGCGCCAGCAGGCTGGAGGTAGGCATAGATACGCAGTATTTT. This translates into CASRLEVGIDTQYF.

The chain employs TRBV18 and TRBJ1-4; 7 positions agree with TRBD1. CDR3 size: 14 residues. Germline V gene data show CDR1 as KGHSH and CDR2 as LQKENI. J was trimmed by 7 bases and V by 4 bases; bases with no gene match: 6. CDR3 region: CASSLDRAGEKLFF. In nucleotides, the CDR3 is TGTGCCAGCTCACTCGACAGGGCCGGTGAAAAACTGTTTTTT.

The chain has TRBV7-8 and TRBJ2-7; 9 nucleotides agree with TRBD1. The junction had 11 bases not matched to a gene; V was cut back by 2 bases and J by 6 bases. Germline V CDR1 and CDR2: SGHVS, FQNEAQ. The CDR3 runs 16 residues. This chain's CDR3 is CASSLSQGADGREQYF. CDR3 in DNA: TGTGCCAGCAGCTTATCACAGGGGGCGGACGGTCGCGAGCAGTACTTC.

The rearrangement links TRBV19 to TRBJ1-5; 7 positions agree with TRBD1. The germline CDR1 and CDR2 sequences are LNHDA and SQIVND (reference sequence). The CDR3 extends over 14 amino acids. The V segment lost 4 bases and the J segment 3 bases; nucleotides outside the gene matches: 3. CDR3 protein: CASSNRGPNQPQHF. CDR3 nucleotide sequence: TGTGCCAGTAGTAACAGGGGCCCCAATCAGCCCCAGCATTTT.

About this clone: A read error may produce the germline difference seen at one junction end. This sequence joins TRBV30 and TRBJ1-2; 7 bases line up with TRBD1. CDR1 is GTSNPN, CDR2 SVGIG, per germline (reference sequence). The CDR3 totals 16 residues. CDR3 protein: CAWSVRAGQTRYGYPF. The CDR3, as DNA: TGTGCCTGGAGTGTAAGGGCGGGACAGACTCGTTATGGCTACCCCTTC.

This chain connects TRBV6-5 to TRBJ1-1; D is perhaps TRBD1 (5 bases). The V gene lost 0 bases and the J gene lost 3 bases, with 14 bases spanning the gap. The CDR3 is 16 amino acids. Germline loops: CDR1 MNHEY, CDR2 SVGAGI. The DNA for the CDR3 is TGTGCCAGCAGTTACTCGAGTTCTGGGGCGGACACTGAAGCTTTCTTT. Protein sequence: CASSYSSSGADTEAFF.

The V and J genes are TRBV15 and TRBJ2-3; TRBD2 aligns across 12 bases. The CDR3 consists of 17 residues. CDR1 is LNHNV and CDR2 is YYDKDF in the germline V gene (reference sequence). J was trimmed by 6 bases and V by 5 bases; bases with no gene match: 12. CDR3 sequence reads: CATSQEGLAGTRDTQYF. CDR3 coding DNA: TGTGCCACCAGCCAGGAGGGACTAGCGGGTACGCGGGATACGCAGTATTTT. Combining the CDR3 with reference TRBV15 and TRBJ2-3 gives the whole variable domain DAMVIQNPRYQVTQFGKPVTLSCSQTLNHNVMYWYQQKSSQAPKLLFHYYDKDFNNEADTPDNFQSRRPNTSFCFLDIRSPGLGDTAMYLCATSQEGLAGTRDTQYFGPGTRLTVL.

Comments on this clone: A read error may produce the germline difference seen at one junction end. The chain employs TRBV7-7 and TRBJ2-3, with 8 bases identical to TRBD1. Germline assignment: CDR1 SSHAT and CDR2 FNYEAQ (reference sequence). This CDR3 is 14 amino acids long. This chain's CDR3 is CASSLRTGTDTQYF. The CDR3 region has the DNA TGTGCTAGCAGCCTTCGGACAGGGACAGATACGCAGTATTTT.

The J gene is TRBJ2-7, the V gene TRBV7-9; TRBD1 is a possible D gene (6 bases). Germline CDR1 SEHNR, CDR2 FQNEAQ (reference sequence). This CDR3 has 16 residues. Trimming pared 5 bases from V and 2 bases from J, leaving 19 bases between. The CDR3 sequence: CASSQSTGHLAYEQYF. The CDR3 coding sequence is TGTGCCAGCAGCCAGTCAACGGGACATCTCGCCTACGAGCAGTACTTC.

The chain recombines TRBV29-1 with TRBJ2-1, with 8 bases identical to TRBD2. The CDR3 extends over 14 amino acids. V dropped 1 base and J dropped 8; count of bases not matched to a gene: 7. Germline V gene sequence: CDR1 SQVTM, CDR2 ANQGSEA. CDR3 sequence: CSVEGGRLTDEQFF. For the CDR3, the DNA is TGCAGCGTTGAAGGCGGGAGGTTAACGGATGAGCAGTTCTTC.

J is TRBJ1-4 and V is TRBV7-8, with 7 bases fitting TRBD1. Looked up from germline, CDR1 is SGHVS and CDR2 is FQNEAQ. This CDR3 is 14 amino acids long. With V trimmed by 6 bases and J by 8 bases, 9 bases remained unmatched. The CDR3 nucleotides are TGTGCCAGCAGTTTTCGACAGGGTCAGGAAAAACTGTTTTTT. The encoded protein is CASSFRQGQEKLFF.

V gene TRBV6-5 combines with J gene TRBJ2-1; weak D call: TRBD2 (6 bases). Trimming took 5 bases from V and 3 from J, leaving 14 bases between them. Germline V gene lookup returns CDR1 MNHEY and CDR2 SVGAGI. The CDR3 has 15 residues. CDR3 residues: CASSPSGTDYNEQFF. The CDR3 nucleotides read TGTGCCAGCAGTCCTTCCGGGACTGACTACAATGAGCAGTTCTTC.

The V gene is TRBV25-1, the J gene TRBJ1-5; TRBD1 might be the D (6 bases). The V gene lost 3 bases and the J gene lost 4 bases, with 13 bases spanning the gap. This CDR3 region has 15 residues. Per the germline V gene, CDR1 is MGHDK and CDR2 is SYGVNS. The CDR3 nucleotides are TGTGCCAGCAGTGAGACGGGACACCAGAATCAGCCCCAGCATTTT. Protein sequence: CASSETGHQNQPQHF.

The V gene is TRBV11-3, the J gene TRBJ2-6; TRBD2 aligns across 9 bases. This CDR3 spans 19 amino acids. Germline V lookup: CDR1 SGHNT, CDR2 YENEEA. The ends lost 4 bases at V and 4 bases at J; junction bases unmatched: 14. Written as DNA, the CDR3 is TGTGCCAGCAGCTCAGGGGAGGGGCTAGCGGGAACCGGGGCCAACGTCCTGACTTTC. Amino acids: CASSSGEGLAGTGANVLTF.

As concerns this clone: One end of the junction fails to match germline, which may point to a read error. The chain recombines TRBV7-7 with TRBJ2-5; TRBD1 matches at 8 bases. The V gene's germline CDR1 is SSHAT and CDR2 FNYEAQ (reference sequence). The CDR3 runs 15 residues. The CDR3 DNA reads as TGTGCTAGCAGACCAAGGACAGGGTCTCAAGAGACCCAGTACTTC. Translation: CASRPRTGSQETQYF.

V and J are TRBV5-1 and TRBJ2-1; 9 nucleotides agree with TRBD2. The germline V gene encodes CDR1 SGHRS and CDR2 YFSETQ. CDR3 length: 15 residues. V gave up 2 bases and J gave up 6 bases; unmatched junction bases: 6. This chain's CDR3 is CASSFGLASFNEQFF. CDR3 nucleotides: TGCGCCAGCAGCTTTGGACTAGCGTCATTCAATGAGCAGTTCTTC.

The chain combines TRBV2 with TRBJ2-3; D perhaps matches TRBD2 (6 bases). Trimming pared 8 bases from V and 4 bases from J, leaving 22 bases between. This CDR3 comprises 16 residues. The germline V gene encodes CDR1 SNHLY and CDR2 FYNNEI. CDR3 loop: CASCNRGLTGADTQYF. The CDR3 DNA follows: TGTGCCAGCTGCAATCGGGGCCTAACGGGGGCAGATACGCAGTATTTT.

The chain couples TRBV30 to TRBJ2-2, with a possible D match to TRBD2 (7 bases). The CDR3 is made up of 14 amino acids. Between the trimmed V and J ends, which lost 5 bases and 3 bases, there was a span of 13 bases. Per the germline V gene, CDR1 is GTSNPN and CDR2 is SVGIG (reference sequence). CDR3 amino acids: CAWSAGADTGELFF. CDR3 in DNA: TGTGCCTGGTCCGCGGGGGCCGACACCGGGGAGCTGTTTTTT.

CDR3 DNA sequence: TGTGCCAGTAGTGAGACAGGGGCCTACTATGGCTACACCTTC. It yields the protein CASSETGAYYGYTF. The chain employs TRBV19 and TRBJ1-2; TRBD1 agrees at 8 bases. Trimming took 5 bases from V and 3 from J; bases not matched to a gene: 5. The CDR3 spans 14 residues. Germline CDR1 and CDR2: LNHDA and SQIVND (reference sequence).

The rearrangement uses TRBV7-9 and TRBJ1-3; the match to TRBD1 covers 7 bases. The germline V gene has CDR1 SEHNR and CDR2 FQNEAQ (reference sequence). This CDR3 has 16 amino acids. V was clipped by 0 bases and J by 0 bases; unmatched bases: 2. In nucleotides, the CDR3 is TGTGCCAGCAGCTTAGCAGGGGGCGTCTCTGGAAACACCATATATTTT. This translates into CASSLAGGVSGNTIYF.

The V and J genes are TRBV30 and TRBJ2-1; 8 bases line up with TRBD2. Germline-derived CDR1 and CDR2 are GTSNPN and SVGIG (reference sequence). Germline trimming cut 2 bases from V and 3 bases from J; bases unmatched to any gene: 3. This CDR3 is 14 amino acids long. This CDR3 reads CAWSFTSGYNEQFF. Written as DNA, the CDR3 is TGTGCCTGGAGTTTCACTAGCGGCTACAATGAGCAGTTCTTC.

This clone was seen more than once but under ten times. The chain has TRBV5-1 and TRBJ2-5; TRBD2 matches 8 bases. Losses at the gene ends were 4 bases for V and 4 bases for J; bases not matched to a gene: 9. Germline V CDR1 and CDR2: SGHRS, YFSETQ. CDR3 length: 15 amino acids. The chain's CDR3 is CASSVSGVGIETQYF. The DNA of the CDR3 is TGCGCCAGCAGCGTTAGCGGGGTTGGAATAGAGACCCAGTACTTC.

The J gene is TRBJ1-2, the V gene TRBV28; D is possibly TRBD1 (5 bases). V was clipped by 4 bases and J by 2 bases, with 11 bases between them. CDR1 is MDHEN, CDR2 SYDVKM, per germline. The CDR3 sequence is 14 residues long. The CDR3 nucleotides are TGTGCCAGCAGTTACGGGGGGGACAACTATGGCTACACCTTC. This gives the protein CASSYGGDNYGYTF.

This clone occurred a few times. The genes are TRBV6-1 and TRBJ1-3; D gene uncertain. The V gene's germline CDR1 is MNHNS and CDR2 SASEGT. V lost 0 bases to trimming and J lost 0 bases, with 9 bases between them. This CDR3 is built from 16 residues. The CDR3, as DNA: TGTGCCAGCAGTGAAGCCCGGGGAGGCTCTGGAAACACCATATATTTT. It specifies CASSEARGGSGNTIYF.